This T cell receptor beta chain stems from a study of blood T cell repertoires in COVID-19. Overall study: PBMCs, B-cell-depleted T cells, or T cells were the source of the cDNA or gDNA that made up the material.

This CDR3 region has 14 residues. The germline gives CDR1 SGHDT, CDR2 YYEEEE. The junction had 8 bases not matched to a gene; V was cut back by 5 bases and J by 9 bases. TCRdb keeps only in-frame clones here, not all; method: immunoSEQ multiplex PCR. Here the sample spans approximately 220,000 clones, roughly 80% being singletons. Sample: PBMCs or T cells enriched from blood (not recorded which). The J gene is TRBJ1-6, the V gene TRBV5-6, with 7 positions matching TRBD1. This sequence was found in a woman aged 35 to 49 with acute COVID-19. CDR3 sequence reads: CASSRQGWGSPLHF. In DNA form, the CDR3 reads TGTGCCAGCAGTCGACAGGGCTGGGGTTCACCCCTCCACTTT.